This T cell receptor (beta chain) was captured by sequencing in a study of human T cells and chemical hapten exposure. The V and J ends lost 4 bases and 5 bases, in that order; junction bases with no gene match: 15. Germline CDR1 SGHDN, CDR2 FVKESK. This CDR3 contains 17 residues. TCRdb reprocessed the RACE reads via MiXCR and lists one record per CDR3 protein. Of about 42,000 distinct CDR3 sequences in the sample, around 9.3% were seen once. This clonotype was seen a handful of times. Time point described: patch test 2, 6 weeks after DPC sensitization. Treatment: therapeutic diphenylcyclopropenone sensitization with weekly scalp DPC.

The rearrangement links TRBV14 to TRBJ2-5; 8 bases agree with TRBD1. The clonotype originates from a woman aged 35 to 49 with alopecia areata. Some clones in this sample may be carry-over from other donors' samples. Sequenced material: whole blood, taken in connection with sensitization to the hapten diphenylcyclopropenone (DPC). Here the CDR3 DNA reads TGTGCCAGCAGCCCGCAGTGGGGCAGGGGGCAATCGGAGACCCAGTACTTC. Translation: CASSPQWGRGQSETQYF.